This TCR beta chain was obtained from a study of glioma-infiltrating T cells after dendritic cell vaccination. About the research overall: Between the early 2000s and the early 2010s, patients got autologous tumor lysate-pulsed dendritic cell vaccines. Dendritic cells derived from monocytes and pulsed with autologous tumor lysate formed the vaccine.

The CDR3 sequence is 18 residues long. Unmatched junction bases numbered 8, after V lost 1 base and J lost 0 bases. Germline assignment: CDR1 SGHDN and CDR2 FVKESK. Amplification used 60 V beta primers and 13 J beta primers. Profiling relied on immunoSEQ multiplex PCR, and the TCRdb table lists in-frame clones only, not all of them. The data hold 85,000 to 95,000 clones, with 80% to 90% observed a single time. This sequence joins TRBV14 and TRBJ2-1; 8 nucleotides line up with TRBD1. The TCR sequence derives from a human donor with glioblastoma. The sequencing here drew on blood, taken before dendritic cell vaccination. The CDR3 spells CASSQVYGQGASYNEQFF. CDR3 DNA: TGTGCCAGCAGCCAAGTCTACGGGCAGGGGGCCTCCTACAATGAGCAGTTCTTC.